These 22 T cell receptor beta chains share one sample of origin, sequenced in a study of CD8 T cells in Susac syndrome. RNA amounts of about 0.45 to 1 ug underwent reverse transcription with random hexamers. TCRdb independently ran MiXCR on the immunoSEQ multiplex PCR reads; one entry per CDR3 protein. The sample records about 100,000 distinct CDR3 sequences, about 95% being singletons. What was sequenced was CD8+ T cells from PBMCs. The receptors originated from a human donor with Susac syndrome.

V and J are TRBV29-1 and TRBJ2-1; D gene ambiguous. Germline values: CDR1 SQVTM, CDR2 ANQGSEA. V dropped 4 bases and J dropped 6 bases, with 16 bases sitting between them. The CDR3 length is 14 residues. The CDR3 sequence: CSVAIQEFFNEQFF. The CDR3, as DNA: TGCAGCGTTGCAATCCAAGAGTTTTTCAATGAGCAGTTCTTC.

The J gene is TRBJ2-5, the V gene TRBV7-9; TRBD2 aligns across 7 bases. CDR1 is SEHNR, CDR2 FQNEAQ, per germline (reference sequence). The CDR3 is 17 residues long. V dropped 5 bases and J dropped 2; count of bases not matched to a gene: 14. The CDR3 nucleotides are TGTGCCAGCAGCACAAACGGGGGGACTGAAAGACAAGAGACCCAGTACTTC. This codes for CASSTNGGTERQETQYF. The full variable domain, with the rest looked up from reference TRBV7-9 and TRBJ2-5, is DTGVSQNPRHKITKRGQNVTFRCDPISEHNRLYWYRQTLGQGPEFLTYFQNEAQLEKSRLLSDRFSAERPKGSFSTLEIQRTEQGDSAMYLCASSTNGGTERQETQYFGPGTRLLVL.

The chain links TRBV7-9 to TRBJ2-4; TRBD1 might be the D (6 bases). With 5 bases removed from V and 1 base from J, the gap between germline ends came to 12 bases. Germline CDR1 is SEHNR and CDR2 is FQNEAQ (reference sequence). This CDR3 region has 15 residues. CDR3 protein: CASSQTGLAKNIQYF. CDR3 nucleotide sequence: TGTGCCAGCAGCCAAACAGGGCTGGCCAAAAACATTCAGTACTTC.

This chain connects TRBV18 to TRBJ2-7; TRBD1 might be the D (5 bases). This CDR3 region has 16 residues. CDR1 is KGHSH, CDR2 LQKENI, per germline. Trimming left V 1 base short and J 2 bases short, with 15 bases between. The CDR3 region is CASSPHRNSSPYEQYF. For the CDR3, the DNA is TGTGCCAGCTCACCACACAGGAATTCCTCCCCCTACGAGCAGTACTTC.

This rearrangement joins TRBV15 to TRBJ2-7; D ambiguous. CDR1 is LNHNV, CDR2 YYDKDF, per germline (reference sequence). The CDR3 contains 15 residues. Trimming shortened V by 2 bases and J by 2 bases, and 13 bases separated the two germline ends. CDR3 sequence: CATSRSRQLTYEQYF. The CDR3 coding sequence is TGTGCCACCAGCAGAAGTCGACAACTAACCTACGAGCAGTACTTC.

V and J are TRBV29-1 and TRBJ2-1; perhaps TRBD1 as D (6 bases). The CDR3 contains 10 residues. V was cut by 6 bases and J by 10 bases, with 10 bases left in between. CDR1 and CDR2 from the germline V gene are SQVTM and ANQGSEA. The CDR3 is CSVATGEQFF. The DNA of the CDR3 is TGCAGCGTGGCAACAGGGGAGCAGTTCTTC.

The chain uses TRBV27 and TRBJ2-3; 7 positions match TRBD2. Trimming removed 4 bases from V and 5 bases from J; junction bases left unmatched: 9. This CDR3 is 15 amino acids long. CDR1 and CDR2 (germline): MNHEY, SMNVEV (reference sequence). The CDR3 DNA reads TGTGCCAGCAGTTATTTGCGGGAGATGGGAGATACGCAGTATTTT. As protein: CASSYLREMGDTQYF.

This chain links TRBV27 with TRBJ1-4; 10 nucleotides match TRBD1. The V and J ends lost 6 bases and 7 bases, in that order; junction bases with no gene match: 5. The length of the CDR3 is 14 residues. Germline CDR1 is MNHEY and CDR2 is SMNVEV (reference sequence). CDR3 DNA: TGTGCCAGCAGCCCGACAGGGGGCTTTGAAAAACTGTTTTTT. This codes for CASSPTGGFEKLFF.

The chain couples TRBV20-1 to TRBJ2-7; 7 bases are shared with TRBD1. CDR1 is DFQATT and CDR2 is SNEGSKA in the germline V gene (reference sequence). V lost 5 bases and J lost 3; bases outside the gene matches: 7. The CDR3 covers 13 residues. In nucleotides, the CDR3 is TGCAGTGCTGCACAGGGGATAGACTACGAGCAGTACTTC. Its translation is CSAAQGIDYEQYF.

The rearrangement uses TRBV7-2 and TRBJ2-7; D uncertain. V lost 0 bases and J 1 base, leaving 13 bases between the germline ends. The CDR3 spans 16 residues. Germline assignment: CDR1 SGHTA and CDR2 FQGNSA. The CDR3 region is CASSLAGSPSSYEQYF. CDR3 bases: TGTGCCAGCAGCTTAGCCGGGTCCCCCAGTTCCTACGAGCAGTACTTC.

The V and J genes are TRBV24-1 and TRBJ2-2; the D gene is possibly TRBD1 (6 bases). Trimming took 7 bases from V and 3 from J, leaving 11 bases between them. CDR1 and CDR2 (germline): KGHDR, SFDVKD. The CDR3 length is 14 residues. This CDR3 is CATRGRGDTGELFF. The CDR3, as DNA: TGTGCCACCAGGGGCAGGGGAGACACCGGGGAGCTGTTTTTT.

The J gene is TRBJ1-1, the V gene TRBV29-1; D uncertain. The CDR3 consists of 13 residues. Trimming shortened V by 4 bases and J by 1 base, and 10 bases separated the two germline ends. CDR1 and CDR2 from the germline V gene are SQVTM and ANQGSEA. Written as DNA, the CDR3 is TGCAGCGTTGCCCCAACTGGGAACACTGAAGCTTTCTTT. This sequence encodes CSVAPTGNTEAFF.

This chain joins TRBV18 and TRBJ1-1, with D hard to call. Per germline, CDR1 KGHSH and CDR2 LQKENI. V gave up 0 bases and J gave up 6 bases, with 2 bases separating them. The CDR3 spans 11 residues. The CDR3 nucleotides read TGTGCCAGCTCACCACCGCCTGAAGCTTTCTTT. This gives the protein CASSPPPEAFF.

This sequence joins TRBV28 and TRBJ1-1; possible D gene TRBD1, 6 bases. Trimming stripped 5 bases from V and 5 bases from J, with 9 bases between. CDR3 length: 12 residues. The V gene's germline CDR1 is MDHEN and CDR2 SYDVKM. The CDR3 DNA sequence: TGTGCCAGCAGTCTTACAGGGACTGAAGCTTTCTTT. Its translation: CASSLTGTEAFF.

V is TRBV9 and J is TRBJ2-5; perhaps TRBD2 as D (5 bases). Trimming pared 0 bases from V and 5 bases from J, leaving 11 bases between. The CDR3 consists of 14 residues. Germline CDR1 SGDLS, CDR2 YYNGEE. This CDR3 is CASSVGGQRETQYF. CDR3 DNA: TGTGCCAGCAGCGTAGGAGGTCAGCGGGAGACCCAGTACTTC.

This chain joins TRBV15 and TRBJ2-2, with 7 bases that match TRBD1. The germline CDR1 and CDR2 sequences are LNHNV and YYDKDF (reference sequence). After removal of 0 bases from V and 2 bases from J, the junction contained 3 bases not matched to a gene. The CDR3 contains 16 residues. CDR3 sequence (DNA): TGTGCCACCAGCAGAGATGGGACAGCTAACACCGGGGAGCTGTTTTTT. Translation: CATSRDGTANTGELFF.

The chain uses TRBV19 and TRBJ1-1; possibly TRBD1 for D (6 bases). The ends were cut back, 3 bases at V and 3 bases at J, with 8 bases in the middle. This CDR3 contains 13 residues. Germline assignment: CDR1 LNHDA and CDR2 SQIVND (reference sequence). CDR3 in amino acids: CASSIAGDTEAFF. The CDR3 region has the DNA TGTGCCAGTAGTATCGCAGGGGACACTGAAGCTTTCTTT.

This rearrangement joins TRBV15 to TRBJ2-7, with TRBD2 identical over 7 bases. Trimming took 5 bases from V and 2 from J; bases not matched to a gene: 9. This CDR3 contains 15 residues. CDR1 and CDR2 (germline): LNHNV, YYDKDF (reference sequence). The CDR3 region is CATSVSGGSTYEQYF. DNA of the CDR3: TGTGCCACCAGCGTCTCGGGGGGTAGTACCTACGAGCAGTACTTC.

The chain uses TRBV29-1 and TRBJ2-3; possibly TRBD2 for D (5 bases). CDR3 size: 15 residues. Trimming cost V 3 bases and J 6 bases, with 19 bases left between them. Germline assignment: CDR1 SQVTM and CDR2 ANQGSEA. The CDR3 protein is CSVELGKSGSDTQYF. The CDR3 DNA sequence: TGCAGCGTTGAGTTGGGGAAGTCGGGGAGTGATACGCAGTATTTT.

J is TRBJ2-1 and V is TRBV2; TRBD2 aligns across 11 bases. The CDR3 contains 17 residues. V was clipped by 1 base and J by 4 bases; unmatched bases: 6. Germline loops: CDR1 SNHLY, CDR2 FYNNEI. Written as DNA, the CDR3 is TGTGCCAGCAGTGAAGTGGGTAGCGGGGGGGCGTACAATGAGCAGTTCTTC. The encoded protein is CASSEVGSGGAYNEQFF.

The CDR3 bases are TGTGCCAGCACCCCATACGCTAGCACAGATACGCAGTATTTT. Protein: CASTPYASTDTQYF. The rearrangement uses TRBV7-2 and TRBJ2-3; D is unclear. Trimming stripped 7 bases from V and 0 bases from J, with 11 bases between. The germline V gene encodes CDR1 SGHTA and CDR2 FQGNSA. The length of the CDR3 is 14 residues.

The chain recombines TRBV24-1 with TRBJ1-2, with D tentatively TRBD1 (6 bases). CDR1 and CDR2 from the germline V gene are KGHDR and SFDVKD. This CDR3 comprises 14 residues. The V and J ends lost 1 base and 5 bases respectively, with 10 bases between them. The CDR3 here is CATSDFYRDYGYTF. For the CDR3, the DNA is TGTGCCACCAGTGATTTCTACAGGGATTATGGCTACACCTTC.